This T cell receptor beta chain was retrieved from a study of T cell clones after liver transplantation. Study outcomes and limitations: Donor-reactive sequences fell more than third party-reactive ones, suggesting partial deletion. The donor-reactive repertoire was only partly measurable in a couple of subjects, lacking donor cells.

Germline CDR1 is LNHDA and CDR2 is SQIVND (reference sequence). Trimming stripped 2 bases from V and 5 bases from J, with 7 bases between. CDR3 length: 13 residues. Sequencing used immunoSEQ multiplex PCR; TCRdb keeps in-frame clones, though not all of them. The data show over 15,000 clones, roughly 88% seen once. This clone was observed a few times. The target antigen is unknown. Distinct nucleotide sequences in the sample also encode this CDR3. The receptor was isolated from a human donor who received a liver transplant. The sample in question was CD8+ T cells from blood, obtained before liver transplant. The gene calls are TRBV19 and TRBJ2-1; no clear D gene. As DNA, the CDR3 is TGTGCCAGTAGTATAAATAGCAACAATGAGCAGTTCTTC. It encodes CASSINSNNEQFF. Full variable domain (remainder filled in from reference TRBV19 and TRBJ2-1): DGGITQSPKYLFRKEGQNVTLSCEQNLNHDAMYWYRQDPGQGLRLIYYSQIVNDFQKGDIAEGYSVSREKKESFPLTVTSAQKNPTAFYLCASSINSNNEQFFGPGTRLTVL.